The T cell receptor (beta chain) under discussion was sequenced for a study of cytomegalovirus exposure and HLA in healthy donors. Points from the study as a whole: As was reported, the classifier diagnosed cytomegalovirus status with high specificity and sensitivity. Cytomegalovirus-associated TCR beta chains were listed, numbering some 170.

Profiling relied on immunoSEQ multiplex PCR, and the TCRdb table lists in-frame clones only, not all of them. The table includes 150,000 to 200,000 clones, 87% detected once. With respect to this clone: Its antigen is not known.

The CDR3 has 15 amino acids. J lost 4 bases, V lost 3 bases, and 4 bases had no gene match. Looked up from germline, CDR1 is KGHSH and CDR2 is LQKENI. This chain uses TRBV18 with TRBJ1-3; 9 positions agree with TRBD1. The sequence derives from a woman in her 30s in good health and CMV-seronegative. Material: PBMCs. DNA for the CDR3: TGTGCCAGCTCACCCTTACAGGGGGCAGGAAACACCATATATTTT. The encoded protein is CASSPLQGAGNTIYF.